The source of this T cell receptor beta chain is a study of vaccination effects on CD4 cells after COVID-19. Study-level results: The study had few convalescent patients and no early post-infection timepoints. Marked clonal contraction was seen in infection- and vaccine-induced clones late after vaccination.

Germline assignment: CDR1 SGHNT and CDR2 YENEEA. With 0 bases removed from V and 0 bases from J, the gap between germline ends came to 6 bases. This CDR3 contains 15 residues. This clone has only a few counts. Its specificity is unknown. ViraFEST expansion of antigen-specific CD4+ T cells with viral peptide pools preceded sequencing. Culture proceeded for more than nine days, and CD4+ T cells were then isolated. Participants completed two doses of the BNT162b2 or mRNA-1273 vaccine. Testing of the vaccine recipients showed negative nucleocapsid antibodies and no prior SARS-CoV-2 infection. TCRdb's copy holds only in-frame clones and misses some; the assay was immunoSEQ multiplex PCR. The sample has about 22,000 clones, approximately 77% seen once.

Here the sequenced sample was CD4+ T cells from PBMCs cultured with HCoV-NL63 spike peptides, taken after COVID-19 vaccination. The chain uses TRBV11-3 and TRBJ2-1; no clear D gene. This TCR came from a human donor who received a COVID-19 vaccine. The CDR3 region is CASSLEASSYNEQFF. As DNA, the CDR3 is TGTGCCAGCAGCTTAGAAGCAAGCTCCTACAATGAGCAGTTCTTC.